Following are 16 T cell receptor beta chains from one sample sequenced in a study of blood T cell repertoires in COVID-19. Produced via immunoSEQ multiplex PCR; TCRdb's table is partial and in-frame only. The repertoire consists of 200,000 to 250,000 clones, with 70% to 90% occurring once and the leading ten covering 0.87%. Sequencing was carried out using PBMCs or T cells enriched from blood (not recorded which). These receptors all stem from a man aged 45-65 years who had been exposed to COVID-19.

This rearrangement joins TRBV9 to TRBJ2-1, with D tentatively TRBD1 (5 bases). CDR3 length: 16 residues. CDR1 SGDLS and CDR2 YYNGEE come from the germline V gene. The V end was cut by 6 bases, the J end by 3 bases, with 19 bases between. The CDR3 here is CASTRRGVNDYNEQFF. CDR3 bases: TGTGCCAGCACACGTAGGGGCGTAAATGACTACAATGAGCAGTTCTTC.

The chain employs TRBV11-3 and TRBJ2-1; unclear D gene. The CDR3 contains 15 residues. Germline CDR1 reads SGHNT; CDR2 reads YENEEA. V was trimmed by 1 base and J by 0 bases, leaving 7 bases between them. Here the CDR3 DNA reads TGTGCCAGCAGCTTAGGGTCGGTCTCCTACAATGAGCAGTTCTTC. Encoded protein: CASSLGSVSYNEQFF.

The V call is TRBV15, the J call TRBJ1-2, with 9 bases aligning to TRBD1. This CDR3 is built from 17 residues. Trimming at V came to 0 bases and at J to 2 bases, leaving 7 bases not matched to a gene. Looked up from germline, CDR1 is LNHNV and CDR2 is YYDKDF (reference sequence). CDR3 protein: CATSRDLVGTGNYGYTF. The CDR3 region has the DNA TGTGCCACCAGCAGAGATCTAGTCGGGACAGGGAACTATGGCTACACCTTC.

V gene TRBV19 combines with J gene TRBJ1-4; D may be TRBD1 (6 bases). The V end lost 5 bases, the J end lost 5 bases, and 9 bases lay between the germline ends. Germline V gene data show CDR1 as LNHDA and CDR2 as SQIVND (reference sequence). The CDR3 length is 13 residues. CDR3: CASSWQGNEKLFF. The CDR3 nucleotides are TGTGCCAGTAGTTGGCAGGGGAATGAAAAACTGTTTTTT.

The chain links TRBV3-1 (or the pseudogene TRBV3-2) to TRBJ2-7; TRBD2 aligns across 16 bases. With 4 bases clipped from V and 4 bases from J, the junction kept 7 bases outside the gene matches. The germline V gene has CDR1 LGHDT and CDR2 YNNKEL (reference sequence). The CDR3 sequence is 17 residues long. The CDR3 loop reads CASSPPGLAGGPYEQYF. Written as DNA, the CDR3 is TGTGCCAGCAGCCCTCCGGGACTAGCGGGGGGGCCGTACGAGCAGTACTTC.

The rearrangement joins TRBV5-5 to TRBJ1-5; D remains ambiguous. Germline lookup yields CDR1 SGHKS and CDR2 YYEKEE (reference sequence). The CDR3 contains 15 residues. V lost 3 bases and J 1 base, leaving 11 bases between the germline ends. CDR3: CASSSLSASNQPQHF. CDR3 nucleotide sequence: TGTGCCAGCAGCTCACTCAGCGCGAGCAATCAGCCCCAGCATTTT.

V gene TRBV6-6 combines with J gene TRBJ2-2, with a weak D call TRBD1 (6 bases). V lost 5 bases to trimming and J lost 0 bases, with 19 bases between them. This CDR3 is built from 18 residues. The germline CDR1 and CDR2 sequences are MNHNY and SVGAGI (reference sequence). The chain's CDR3 is CASSQLKPGHPNTGELFF. In nucleotides, the CDR3 is TGTGCCAGCAGTCAACTCAAGCCGGGACACCCGAACACCGGGGAGCTGTTTTTT.

The chain employs TRBV5-1 and TRBJ1-2, with 9 bases aligning to TRBD1. CDR1 SGHRS and CDR2 YFSETQ come from the germline V gene. This CDR3 contains 15 residues. Germline trimming cut 3 bases from V and 2 bases from J; bases unmatched to any gene: 5. The chain's CDR3 is CASSSYRGQNYGYTF. CDR3 bases: TGCGCCAGCAGCTCCTACAGGGGGCAGAACTATGGCTACACCTTC.

Only one count was recorded for this clone. The chain couples TRBV28 to TRBJ2-7, with D possibly TRBD2 on 6 matching bases. The CDR3 extends over 13 amino acids. V was shortened by 2 bases and J by 4 bases, with 9 bases between the two germline ends. From germline, CDR1 is MDHEN and CDR2 SYDVKM. CDR3 in DNA: TGTGCCAGCAGTTTAACAGGAGGGTACGAGCAGTACGTC. Translating it yields CASSLTGGYEQYV.

This chain links TRBV7-3 with TRBJ1-6; 9 nucleotides align to TRBD1. V trimming: 4 bases; J trimming: 7 bases; junction bases outside the gene matches: 5. The CDR3 loop spans 15 amino acids. CDR1 SGHTA and CDR2 FQGTGA come from the germline V gene. CDR3 amino acids: CASSSYGQGNSPLHF. CDR3 nucleotide sequence: TGTGCCAGCAGCTCCTATGGACAGGGGAATTCACCCCTCCACTTT.

This chain uses TRBV29-1 with TRBJ2-3; 7 bases agree with TRBD2. Losses at the gene ends were 4 bases for V and 2 bases for J; bases not matched to a gene: 15. In germline, CDR1 is SQVTM, CDR2 ANQGSEA. The CDR3 consists of 17 residues. The CDR3 protein is CSVGRGLTSPSTDTQYF. DNA for the CDR3: TGCAGCGTTGGAAGGGGATTGACTAGCCCATCCACAGATACGCAGTATTTT.

The chain carries TRBV9 and TRBJ1-6; 7 positions match TRBD1. The V and J ends lost 4 bases and 8 bases, in that order; junction bases with no gene match: 6. The V gene's germline CDR1 is SGDLS and CDR2 YYNGEE. The CDR3 runs 14 residues. In DNA, the CDR3 is TGTGCCAGCAGCTTCACAGGGGTCGATTCACCCCTCCACTTT. This translates into CASSFTGVDSPLHF.

The V call is TRBV7-9, the J call TRBJ1-4; no reliable D call. This CDR3 has 15 amino acids. CDR1 SEHNR and CDR2 FQNEAQ come from the germline V gene (reference sequence). The V gene lost 1 base and the J gene lost 3 bases, with 9 bases spanning the gap. The CDR3 is CASSLDRGPNEKLFF. The CDR3 DNA reads as TGTGCCAGCAGCTTAGATCGGGGTCCTAATGAAAAACTGTTTTTT.

V gene TRBV27 combines with J gene TRBJ2-2; D is unclear. The length of the CDR3 is 17 residues. In germline, CDR1 is MNHEY, CDR2 SMNVEV (reference sequence). V was cut by 0 bases and J by 1 base, with 12 bases left in between. Written as DNA, the CDR3 is TGTGCCAGCAGTTTATCGTCTAGATCACTGAACACCGGGGAGCTGTTTTTT. Protein sequence: CASSLSSRSLNTGELFF.

In its sample, this clone was seen once. The chain couples TRBV29-1 to TRBJ2-5, with 9 nucleotides matching TRBD2. J gave up 4 bases and V 4 bases, and 4 bases lay outside the gene matches. The CDR3 has 13 residues. Germline CDR1 reads SQVTM; CDR2 reads ANQGSEA. The CDR3 DNA reads TGCAGCGTTGGCGGGGGGGCCTCAGAGACCCAGTACTTC. This sequence encodes CSVGGGASETQYF.

The CDR3 sequence: CASSGHGLAGGRGETQYF. CDR3 DNA sequence: TGTGCCAGCAGCGGCCATGGACTAGCGGGGGGGCGCGGGGAGACCCAGTACTTC. The gene calls are TRBV14 and TRBJ2-5; TRBD2 matches at 15 bases. Germline V CDR1 and CDR2: SGHDN, FVKESK. Trimming cost V 5 bases and J 5 bases; bases outside gene matches: 12. The CDR3 loop spans 18 amino acids.